This is a list of T cell receptor beta chains from one sample in a study of cytomegalovirus exposure and HLA in healthy donors. The protocol was immunoSEQ multiplex PCR, while the TCRdb copy is restricted to in-frame clones and leaves out a portion. The sample holds 75,000 to 95,000 clones. Sequencing was carried out using PBMCs. The receptor source for this set is a girl between 5 and 17 years old in good health and CMV-seropositive. The CDR3 runs from the conserved cysteine through the conserved F or W. A D gene is named only where the DNA matches it firmly.

d_gene: .; j_gene: TRBJ2-5; v_gene: TRBV4-1; CDR3nt: TGCGCCAGCAGCCAAGATCTCAGGGGGACCCAGTACTTC; CDR3aa: CASSQDLRGTQYF
d_gene: TRBD1; j_gene: TRBJ1-5; v_gene: TRBV5-8; CDR3nt: TGTGCCAGCAGCTCGGGACAGGGCTATAACAATCAGCCCCAGCATTTT; CDR3aa: CASSSGQGYNNQPQHF
d_gene: .; j_gene: TRBJ1-2; v_gene: TRBV4-3; CDR3nt: TGCGCCAGCAGCCATGGGACACCGAACCTCTATGGCTACACCTTC; CDR3aa: CASSHGTPNLYGYTF
d_gene: TRBD1; j_gene: TRBJ1-1; v_gene: TRBV5-1; CDR3nt: TGCGCCAGCAGCCTAAGACAGGGCACGACTGAAGCTTTCTTT; CDR3aa: CASSLRQGTTEAFF
d_gene: TRBD1; j_gene: TRBJ1-6; v_gene: TRBV9; CDR3nt: TGTGCCAGCAGCGGCACAGGGGGTAATTCACCCCTCCACTTT; CDR3aa: CASSGTGGNSPLHF
d_gene: .; j_gene: TRBJ2-3; v_gene: TRBV13; CDR3nt: TGTGCCAGCAGCCACGGACAGCGACGAAGCACAGATACGCAGTATTTT; CDR3aa: CASSHGQRRSTDTQYF
d_gene: .; j_gene: TRBJ1-1; v_gene: TRBV6-5; CDR3nt: TGTGCCAGCAGTTACTCGGCAGGGTTGGCGGTCACTGAAGCTTTCTTT; CDR3aa: CASSYSAGLAVTEAFF
d_gene: TRBD1; j_gene: TRBJ2-5; v_gene: TRBV4-3; CDR3nt: TGCGCCAGCAGCCAAGATCTAAAAGGGACAGGGGAAGAGACCCAGTACTTC; CDR3aa: CASSQDLKGTGEETQYF
d_gene: TRBD1; j_gene: TRBJ1-2; v_gene: TRBV9; CDR3nt: TGTGCCAGCAGCGTAGCAGAGGGGGCCGTCTATGGCTACACCTTC; CDR3aa: CASSVAEGAVYGYTF
d_gene: .; j_gene: TRBJ1-1; v_gene: TRBV10-3; CDR3nt: TGTGCCATCGGGGGGGGGACAACCATGAACACTGAAGCTTTCTTT; CDR3aa: CAIGGGTTMNTEAFF
d_gene: .; j_gene: TRBJ1-5; v_gene: TRBV5-5; CDR3nt: TGTGCCAGCAGCTTGTTCTCGGGCAATCAGCCCCAGCATTTT; CDR3aa: CASSLFSGNQPQHF
d_gene: TRBD1; j_gene: TRBJ1-1; v_gene: TRBV9; CDR3nt: TGTGCCAGCAGCCCCCTCCCGGGACAGACCTTGGGAGCAGAAGCTTTCTTT; CDR3aa: CASSPLPGQTLGAEAFF
d_gene: .; j_gene: TRBJ2-5; v_gene: TRBV7-2; CDR3nt: TGTGCCAGCAGCTTAGTCCGAGGGGAGACCCAGTACTTC; CDR3aa: CASSLVRGETQYF
d_gene: .; j_gene: TRBJ2-6; v_gene: TRBV5-1; CDR3nt: TGCGCCAGCATAGACAACTCTGGGGCCAACGTCCTGACTTTC; CDR3aa: CASIDNSGANVLTF
d_gene: .; j_gene: TRBJ1-6; v_gene: TRBV5-6; CDR3nt: TGTGCCAGCAGCTTGGAGGGCGGGCCTTTGCCCCTCCACTTT; CDR3aa: CASSLEGGPLPLHF
d_gene: .; j_gene: TRBJ2-2; v_gene: TRBV25-1; CDR3nt: TGTGCCAGCAGGGACTGGACGAACACCGGGGAGCTGTTTTTT; CDR3aa: CASRDWTNTGELFF
d_gene: TRBD1; j_gene: TRBJ2-1; v_gene: TRBV19; CDR3nt: TGTGCCAGTAGTTTGGGACAGGGGATGGATGAGCAGTTCTTC; CDR3aa: CASSLGQGMDEQFF
d_gene: .; j_gene: TRBJ1-6; v_gene: TRBV25-1; CDR3nt: TGTGCCAGCAGTGAGGCAGGGGCTCGAGCACCCCTCCACTTT; CDR3aa: CASSEAGARAPLHF
d_gene: TRBD1; j_gene: TRBJ1-1; v_gene: TRBV7-9; CDR3nt: TGTGCCAGCACCCCGACAGGGTTGAACACTGAAGCTTTCTTT; CDR3aa: CASTPTGLNTEAFF
d_gene: .; j_gene: TRBJ2-2; v_gene: TRBV18; CDR3nt: TGTGCCAGCTCACCAACCACAGGACTAACCGGGGAGCTGTTTTTT; CDR3aa: CASSPTTGLTGELFF
d_gene: TRBD1; j_gene: TRBJ1-1; v_gene: TRBV2; CDR3nt: TGTGCCAGCATGGGACAGCCGAACACTGAAGCTTTCTTT; CDR3aa: CASMGQPNTEAFF
d_gene: TRBD1; j_gene: TRBJ1-2; v_gene: TRBV25-1; CDR3nt: TGTGCCAGCAGTGAGCTGACAGGGGACGATGGCTACACCTTC; CDR3aa: CASSELTGDDGYTF
d_gene: .; j_gene: TRBJ2-2; v_gene: TRBV4-1; CDR3nt: TGCGCCAGCAGCCAAGACCCCAGTCCTAGATCGCTGTTTTTT; CDR3aa: CASSQDPSPRSLFF
d_gene: .; j_gene: TRBJ1-1; v_gene: TRBV7-9; CDR3nt: TGTGCCAGCAGCGATATGACGGGGAGTGGGGCTGAAGCTTTCTTT; CDR3aa: CASSDMTGSGAEAFF
d_gene: .; j_gene: TRBJ2-2; v_gene: TRBV19; CDR3nt: TGTGCCAGCGCACAGTTTGTCGGGGAGCTGTTTTTT; CDR3aa: CASAQFVGELFF
d_gene: .; j_gene: TRBJ2-3; v_gene: TRBV5-1; CDR3nt: TGCGCCAGCAGCCGGGGGACCCGCACAGATACGCAGTATTTT; CDR3aa: CASSRGTRTDTQYF
d_gene: .; j_gene: TRBJ1-2; v_gene: TRBV7-2; CDR3nt: TGTGCCAGCAGCTCTTCCTACAGGGAATTCAACTATGGCTACACCTTC; CDR3aa: CASSSSYREFNYGYTF
d_gene: TRBD1; j_gene: TRBJ1-2; v_gene: TRBV9; CDR3nt: TGTGCCAGCAGCGTAGCGTCTGGACAGGGCTCTGGCTACACCTTC; CDR3aa: CASSVASGQGSGYTF
d_gene: .; j_gene: TRBJ2-5; v_gene: TRBV13; CDR3nt: TGTGCCAGCAGCTTAGACAGACAAGAGACCCAGTACTTC; CDR3aa: CASSLDRQETQYF
d_gene: .; j_gene: TRBJ2-5; v_gene: TRBV19; CDR3nt: TGTGCCAGTACCTCCGCGGCAGGGGAAAAGACCCAGTACTTC; CDR3aa: CASTSAAGEKTQYF
d_gene: .; j_gene: TRBJ1-5; v_gene: TRBV27; CDR3nt: TGTGCCAGCAGTTTATCAGGGGTTGATCAGCCCCAGCATTTT; CDR3aa: CASSLSGVDQPQHF
d_gene: .; j_gene: TRBJ1-5; v_gene: TRBV5-5; CDR3nt: TGTGCCAGCAGCTTGGAGGAACAGGGTAGAAACCAGCCCCAGCATTTT; CDR3aa: CASSLEEQGRNQPQHF
d_gene: .; j_gene: TRBJ2-3; v_gene: TRBV2; CDR3nt: TGTGCCAGCAGTGCCCGCGGGGTATCAGATACGCAGTATTTT; CDR3aa: CASSARGVSDTQYF
d_gene: TRBD1; j_gene: TRBJ1-2; v_gene: TRBV19; CDR3nt: TGTGCCAGTAGTCAAAACCGACAGGGGATTCGATATGGCTACACCTTC; CDR3aa: CASSQNRQGIRYGYTF
d_gene: .; j_gene: TRBJ2-5; v_gene: TRBV19; CDR3nt: TGTGCCAGTATGGATAGAGGGGGGGCTGTGACCCAGTACTTC; CDR3aa: CASMDRGGAVTQYF
d_gene: .; j_gene: TRBJ2-2; v_gene: TRBV6-5; CDR3nt: TGTGCCAGCAGTGGACAAGCAGGCACCGGGGAGCTGTTTTTT; CDR3aa: CASSGQAGTGELFF
d_gene: .; j_gene: TRBJ1-1; v_gene: TRBV19; CDR3nt: TGTGCCAGTACCTCCGGGGGACCGAACACTGAAGCTTTCTTT; CDR3aa: CASTSGGPNTEAFF
d_gene: .; j_gene: TRBJ2-1; v_gene: TRBV30; CDR3nt: TGTGCCTGGAGGGGCCGAGGGCGGGGAACCGACAATGAGCAGTTCTTC; CDR3aa: CAWRGRGRGTDNEQFF
d_gene: .; j_gene: TRBJ2-2; v_gene: TRBV7-9; CDR3nt: TGTGCCAGCAGCCAAGACAGACCACGGCATGGGGCCGGGGAGCTGTTTTTT; CDR3aa: CASSQDRPRHGAGELFF